The following is a TCR beta chain sequence with its context. Its specificity is unknown. Sequence data for DNA of cultured CD4+ T cells were generated by the Oncomine TCR Beta short-read assay. TCRdb passed the PCR reads through MiXCR, listing each CDR3 protein once. Seen here are around 27,000 distinct CDR3 sequences, roughly 34% observed once, and the top ten hold 3% to 4%. The CDR3 totals 13 residues. Per germline, CDR1 LNHNV and CDR2 YYDKDF (reference sequence). V gave up 5 bases and J gave up 5 bases, with 12 bases separating them. This specimen comes from a study of vaccination and CD4 T cells after COVID-19. About the research overall: SARS-CoV-2, HCoV-NL63, HCoV-OC43 and HCoV-229E supplied the overlapping spike peptides used to stimulate cells. Each control was exposed to a CEFX pool, an HIV-1 Nef pool, or no peptide at all.

Time point meaning: late sampling 161 to 241 days after vaccination in three convalescent patients. The treatment: roughly 11-day PBMC culture with coronavirus spike peptide pools or control peptides (ViraFEST assay). Study outcomes and limitations: Clonotypes reactive to SARS-CoV-2 had a median that went up from around 20 to 38, but not significantly. The researchers studied relatively few convalescent patients and omitted early post-infection timepoints.

The source material was CD4+ T cells from blood, cultured in vitro, sampled about 7 months after SARS-CoV-2 vaccination. This chain joins TRBV15 and TRBJ1-1; D unclear. The clonotype comes from a human donor who had recovered from COVID-19. The DNA for the CDR3 is TGTGCCACCAGCCCCCAGAGGGTTACTGAAGCTTTCTTT. It is translated as CATSPQRVTEAFF.